This T cell receptor beta chain emerged from a study of blood T cell repertoires in COVID-19. V lost 3 bases and J 6 bases, leaving 11 bases between the germline ends. The germline V gene has CDR1 KGHSH and CDR2 LQKENI. The length of the CDR3 is 13 residues. Using immunoSEQ multiplex PCR, the repertoire was profiled, and TCRdb retains in-frame clones only, with some absent. This repertoire shows 200,000 to 300,000 clones, 70% to 85% found once; its top ten account for over 1.5%. The chain links TRBV18 to TRBJ1-1; possibly TRBD1 for D (6 bases). The sample comprised peripheral blood. The TCR comes from an elderly woman with acute or convalescent COVID-19. CDR3 nucleotides: TGTGCCAGCTCACCGACACAGGGCCCTGAAGCTTTCTTT. Its translation is CASSPTQGPEAFF.